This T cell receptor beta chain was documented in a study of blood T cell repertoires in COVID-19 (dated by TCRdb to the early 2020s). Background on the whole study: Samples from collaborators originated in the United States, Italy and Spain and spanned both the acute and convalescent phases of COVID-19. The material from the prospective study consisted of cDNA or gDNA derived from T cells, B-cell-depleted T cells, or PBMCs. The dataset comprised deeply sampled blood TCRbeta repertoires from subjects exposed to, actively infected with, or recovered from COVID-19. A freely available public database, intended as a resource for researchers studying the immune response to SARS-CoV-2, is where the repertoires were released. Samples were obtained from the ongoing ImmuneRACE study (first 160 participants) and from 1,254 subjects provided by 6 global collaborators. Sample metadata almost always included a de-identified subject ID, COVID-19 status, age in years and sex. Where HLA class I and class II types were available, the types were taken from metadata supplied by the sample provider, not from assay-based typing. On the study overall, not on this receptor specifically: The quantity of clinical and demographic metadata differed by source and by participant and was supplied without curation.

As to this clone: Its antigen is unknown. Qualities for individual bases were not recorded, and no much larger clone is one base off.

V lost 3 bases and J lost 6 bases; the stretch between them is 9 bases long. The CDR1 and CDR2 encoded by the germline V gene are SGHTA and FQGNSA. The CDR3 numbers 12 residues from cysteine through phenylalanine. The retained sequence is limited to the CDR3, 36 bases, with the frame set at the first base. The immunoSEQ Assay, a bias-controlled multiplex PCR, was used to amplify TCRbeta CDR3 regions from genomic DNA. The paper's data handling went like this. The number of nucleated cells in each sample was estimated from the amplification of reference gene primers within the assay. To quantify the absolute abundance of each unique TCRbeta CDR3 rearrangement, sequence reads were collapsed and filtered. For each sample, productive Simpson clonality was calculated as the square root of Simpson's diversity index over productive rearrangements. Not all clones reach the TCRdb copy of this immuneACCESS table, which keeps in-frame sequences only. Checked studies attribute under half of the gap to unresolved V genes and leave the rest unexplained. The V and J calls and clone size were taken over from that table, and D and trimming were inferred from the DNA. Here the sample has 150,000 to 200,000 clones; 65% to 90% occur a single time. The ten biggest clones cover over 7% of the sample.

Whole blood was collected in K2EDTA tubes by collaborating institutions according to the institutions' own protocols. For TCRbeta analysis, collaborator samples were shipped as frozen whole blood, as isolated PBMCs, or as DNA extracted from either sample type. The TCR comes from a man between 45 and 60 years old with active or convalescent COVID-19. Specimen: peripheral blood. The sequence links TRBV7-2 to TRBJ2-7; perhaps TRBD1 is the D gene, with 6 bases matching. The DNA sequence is TGTGCCAGCAGCTTCACAGGGACCGAGCAGTACTTC. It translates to CASSFTGTEQYF.